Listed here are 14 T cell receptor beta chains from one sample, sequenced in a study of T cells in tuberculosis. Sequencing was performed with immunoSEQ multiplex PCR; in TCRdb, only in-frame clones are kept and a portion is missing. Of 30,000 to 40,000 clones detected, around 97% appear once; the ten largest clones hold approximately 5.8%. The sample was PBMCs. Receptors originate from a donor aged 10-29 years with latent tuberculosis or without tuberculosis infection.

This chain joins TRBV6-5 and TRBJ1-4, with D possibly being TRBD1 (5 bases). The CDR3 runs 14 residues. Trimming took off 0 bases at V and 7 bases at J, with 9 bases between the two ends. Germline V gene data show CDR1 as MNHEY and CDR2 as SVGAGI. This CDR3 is CASSYSTGGEKLFF. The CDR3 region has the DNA TGTGCCAGCAGTTACTCGACGGGGGGTGAAAAACTGTTTTTT.

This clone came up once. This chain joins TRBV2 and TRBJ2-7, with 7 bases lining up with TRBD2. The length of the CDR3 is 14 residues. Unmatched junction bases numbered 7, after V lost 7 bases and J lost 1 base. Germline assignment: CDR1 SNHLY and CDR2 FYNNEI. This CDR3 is CASTKGAGSYEQYF. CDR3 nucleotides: TGTGCCAGCACGAAAGGAGCGGGGTCCTACGAGCAGTACTTC.

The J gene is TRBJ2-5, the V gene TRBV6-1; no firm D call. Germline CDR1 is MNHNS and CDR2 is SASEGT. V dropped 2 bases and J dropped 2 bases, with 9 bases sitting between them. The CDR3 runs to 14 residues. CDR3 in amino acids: CASSELSRQETQYF. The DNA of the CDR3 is TGTGCCAGCAGTGAACTATCCAGGCAAGAGACCCAGTACTTC.

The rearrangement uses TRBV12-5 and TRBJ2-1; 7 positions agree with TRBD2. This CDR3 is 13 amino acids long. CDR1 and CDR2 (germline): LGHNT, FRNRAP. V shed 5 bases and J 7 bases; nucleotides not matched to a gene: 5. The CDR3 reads CASGRLAGNEQFF. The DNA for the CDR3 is TGTGCTAGTGGTCGACTAGCAGGGAATGAGCAGTTCTTC.

CDR3 coding DNA: TGTGCCAGTAGTCCTGGACTAACCAATGAGCAGTTCTTC. This translates into CASSPGLTNEQFF. The gene calls are TRBV19 and TRBJ2-1, with D maybe TRBD2 (6 bases). CDR3 size: 13 residues. V dropped 5 bases and J dropped 6 bases, with 11 bases sitting between them. Germline values: CDR1 LNHDA, CDR2 SQIVND (reference sequence).

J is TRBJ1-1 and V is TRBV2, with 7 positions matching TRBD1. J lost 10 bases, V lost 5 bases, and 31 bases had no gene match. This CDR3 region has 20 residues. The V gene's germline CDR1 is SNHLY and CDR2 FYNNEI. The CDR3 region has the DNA TGTGCCAGCAGTCTCACCGAGTCTGCCCTTCTAACCGAGGGGGCGTGGGGAGCTTTCTTT. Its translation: CASSLTESALLTEGAWGAFF.

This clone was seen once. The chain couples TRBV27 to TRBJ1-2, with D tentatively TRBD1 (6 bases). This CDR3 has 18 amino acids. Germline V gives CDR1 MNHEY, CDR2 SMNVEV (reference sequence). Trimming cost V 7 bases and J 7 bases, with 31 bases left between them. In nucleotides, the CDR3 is TGTGCCAGCACTCCCTTTGCTCTGGGGGCCGTTAAGACTGGTGGCTACACCTTC. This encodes CASTPFALGAVKTGGYTF.

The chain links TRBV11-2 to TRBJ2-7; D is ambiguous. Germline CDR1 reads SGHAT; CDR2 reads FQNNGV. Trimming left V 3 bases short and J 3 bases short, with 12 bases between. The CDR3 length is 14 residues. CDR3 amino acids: CASSFKQSYYEQYF. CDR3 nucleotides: TGTGCCAGCAGCTTTAAACAGTCTTACTACGAGCAGTACTTC.

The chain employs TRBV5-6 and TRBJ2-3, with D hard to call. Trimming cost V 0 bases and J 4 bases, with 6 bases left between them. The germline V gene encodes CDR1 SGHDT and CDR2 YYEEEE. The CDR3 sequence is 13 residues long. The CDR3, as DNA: TGTGCCAGCAGCTTGGAGCTAGCAGATACGCAGTATTTT. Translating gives CASSLELADTQYF.

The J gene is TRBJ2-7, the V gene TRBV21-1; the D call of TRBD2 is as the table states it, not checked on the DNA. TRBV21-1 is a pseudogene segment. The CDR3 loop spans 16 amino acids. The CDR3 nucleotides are TGTGCCAGCCCTCTGAGGCGGGCAGGACCGCACTACGAGCAGTACTTC. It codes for CASPLRRAGPHYEQYF.

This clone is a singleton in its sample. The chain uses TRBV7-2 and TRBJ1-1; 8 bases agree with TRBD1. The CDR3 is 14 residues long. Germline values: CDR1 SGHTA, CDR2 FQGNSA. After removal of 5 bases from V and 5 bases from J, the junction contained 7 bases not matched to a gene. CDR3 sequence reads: CASSAWTGRTEAFF. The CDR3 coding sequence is TGTGCCAGCAGCGCCTGGACAGGGCGAACTGAAGCTTTCTTT.

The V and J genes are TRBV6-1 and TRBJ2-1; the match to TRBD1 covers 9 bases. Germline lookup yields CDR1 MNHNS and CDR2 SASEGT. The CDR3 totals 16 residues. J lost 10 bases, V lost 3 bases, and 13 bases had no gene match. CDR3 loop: CASSDLVQTGGGEQFF. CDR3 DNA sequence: TGTGCCAGCAGTGACCTAGTGCAGACAGGGGGAGGAGAGCAGTTCTTC.

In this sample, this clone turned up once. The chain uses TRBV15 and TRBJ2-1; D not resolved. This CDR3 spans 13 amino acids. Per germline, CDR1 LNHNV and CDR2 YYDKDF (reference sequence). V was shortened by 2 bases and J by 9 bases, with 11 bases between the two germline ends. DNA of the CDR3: TGTGCCACCAGCAGAACCCCTAGGATTGAGCAGTTCTTC. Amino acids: CATSRTPRIEQFF.

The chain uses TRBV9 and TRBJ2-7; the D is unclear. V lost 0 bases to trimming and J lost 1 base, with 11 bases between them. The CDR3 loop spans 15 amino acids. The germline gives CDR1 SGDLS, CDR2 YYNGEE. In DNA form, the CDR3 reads TGTGCCAGCAGCGTAGACCACGGAGCATCCTACGAGCAGTACTTC. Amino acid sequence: CASSVDHGASYEQYF.